The next 24 T cell receptor beta chains were all read from a single sample in a study of cytomegalovirus exposure and HLA in healthy donors. 60 Vbeta and 13 Jbeta primers were used in PCR. The table came from immunoSEQ multiplex PCR; TCRdb's copy has only in-frame clones and leaves some out. The repertoire has about 120,000 clones, roughly 71% of them found once; the top ten carry less than 3%. The material sequenced was PBMCs. These receptors originate from a woman in her 40s in good health and CMV-seropositive.

The J gene is TRBJ2-7, the V gene TRBV5-8, with 9 bases identical to TRBD1. Per the germline V gene, CDR1 is SGHTS and CDR2 is YDEGEE. The CDR3 is made up of 15 amino acids. Losses at the gene ends were 4 bases for V and 2 bases for J; bases not matched to a gene: 7. Here the CDR3 reads CASSAPGTGTYEQYF. CDR3 nucleotides: TGTGCCAGCAGCGCGCCCGGGACAGGGACCTACGAGCAGTACTTC.

This clone was picked up one time. The V gene is TRBV16, the J gene TRBJ2-5, with 7 bases aligning to TRBD1. The end of the DNA is better explained by TRBJ2-7, so the J call may be wrong. CDR1 and CDR2 (germline): KGHSY, FQNENV. The CDR3 consists of 15 residues. The CDR3 nucleotides are TGTGCCAGCAGCCAATCGACCCAGGGGGTTGGCGAGCAGTACTTC. Translated, it gives CASSQSTQGVGEQYF.

The chain recombines TRBV5-1 with TRBJ1-1; D might be TRBD1 (6 bases). This CDR3 comprises 17 residues. With 0 bases removed from V and 0 bases from J, the gap between germline ends came to 15 bases. Germline V gene sequence: CDR1 SGHRS, CDR2 YFSETQ. CDR3 nucleotides: TGCGCCAGCAGCTTGGGATGGGGCGGGGGCTTGAACACTGAAGCTTTCTTT. Its protein product is CASSLGWGGGLNTEAFF.

This clone was seen only once. The chain has TRBV9 and TRBJ2-7, with a possible D match to TRBD1 (6 bases). Germline-derived CDR1 and CDR2 are SGDLS and YYNGEE. V was shortened by 0 bases and J by 1 base, with 11 bases between the two germline ends. The CDR3 totals 15 residues. As DNA, the CDR3 is TGTGCCAGCAGCGTAGACACAGGGTTATCCTACGAGCAGTACTTC. It encodes CASSVDTGLSYEQYF.

This clone was observed a single time. The chain links TRBV28 to TRBJ1-1; TRBD1 might be the D (6 bases). The CDR3 sequence is 12 residues long. V was cut by 7 bases and J by 9 bases, with 15 bases left in between. Germline V gene data show CDR1 as MDHEN and CDR2 as SYDVKM. Written as DNA, the CDR3 is TGTGCCAGCAACTACAGGGAGGGGAAAGCTTTCTTT. Translation: CASNYREGKAFF. Full variable domain (missing parts from reference TRBV28 and TRBJ1-1): DVKVTQSSRYLVKRTGEKVFLECVQDMDHENMFWYRQDPGLGLRLIYFSYDVKMKEKGDIPEGYSVSREKKERFSLILESASTNQTSMYLCASNYREGKAFFGQGTRLTVV.

V gene TRBV6-5 combines with J gene TRBJ2-7; the D gene is possibly TRBD2 (5 bases). This CDR3 has 13 amino acids. Between the trimmed V and J ends, which lost 5 bases and 7 bases, there was a span of 15 bases. Per the germline V gene, CDR1 is MNHEY and CDR2 is SVGAGI. Here the CDR3 reads CASSLKDSTEQYF. The CDR3 nucleotides read TGTGCCAGCAGTCTAAAGGACTCTACGGAGCAGTACTTC.

In this sample, this clone turned up once. This chain joins TRBV9 and TRBJ2-7; D possibly corresponds to TRBD1 (7 bases). The CDR3 covers 15 residues. V dropped 0 bases and J dropped 4 bases, with 14 bases sitting between them. Germline V CDR1 and CDR2: SGDLS, YYNGEE. Here the CDR3 reads CASSVGGGGLYEQYF. For the CDR3, the DNA is TGTGCCAGCAGCGTAGGTGGAGGGGGCTTATACGAGCAGTACTTC.

J is TRBJ1-2 and V is TRBV9; TRBD1 aligns across 9 bases. In germline, CDR1 is SGDLS, CDR2 YYNGEE. The CDR3 totals 13 residues. J was trimmed by 5 bases and V by 3 bases; bases with no gene match: 2. This CDR3 is CASSEQGAYGYTF. In DNA, the CDR3 is TGTGCCAGCAGCGAACAGGGGGCGTATGGCTACACCTTC.

The chain carries TRBV30 and TRBJ1-1, with D possibly matching TRBD1 (5 bases). The V gene lost 3 bases and the J gene lost 5 bases, with 10 bases spanning the gap. Germline loops: CDR1 GTSNPN, CDR2 SVGIG (reference sequence). The CDR3 is 12 residues long. The CDR3, as DNA: TGTGCCTGGAGCAGGGTTCGGACTGAAGCTTTCTTT. Protein sequence: CAWSRVRTEAFF.

V and J are TRBV2 and TRBJ1-1; 10 positions agree with TRBD1. Germline CDR1 SNHLY, CDR2 FYNNEI. The CDR3 extends over 17 amino acids. Trimming removed 6 bases from V and 4 bases from J; junction bases left unmatched: 14. In nucleotides, the CDR3 is TGTGCCAGCAGGTTTCGACTGACAGGGGGCGATGGCACTGAAGCTTTCTTT. Protein: CASRFRLTGGDGTEAFF.

This chain connects TRBV9 to TRBJ1-1; 8 bases are a match to TRBD1. With 0 bases clipped from V and 0 bases from J, the junction kept 1 base outside the gene matches. Germline V gene data show CDR1 as SGDLS and CDR2 as YYNGEE. This CDR3 region has 15 residues. The chain's CDR3 is CASSVGDRMNTEAFF. The CDR3 DNA is TGTGCCAGCAGCGTAGGGGACAGGATGAACACTGAAGCTTTCTTT.

J is TRBJ2-7 and V is TRBV30, with TRBD1 matching 11 bases. Trimming took 4 bases from V and 1 from J; bases not matched to a gene: 3. This CDR3 region has 14 residues. The germline CDR1 and CDR2 sequences are GTSNPN and SVGIG (reference sequence). The CDR3 DNA is TGTGCCTGGAATCGGGACAGGGGGTCCTACGAGCAGTACTTC. Protein sequence: CAWNRDRGSYEQYF.

This chain uses TRBV7-3 with TRBJ2-3, with 11 bases matching TRBD2. This CDR3 is 16 amino acids long. The germline gives CDR1 SGHTA, CDR2 FQGTGA. V was pared by 5 bases and J by 2 bases, with 6 bases of the junction left unmatched. As DNA, the CDR3 is TGTGCCAGCAGCCCGCTAGCGGGGGGTGACACAGATACGCAGTATTTT. Translation: CASSPLAGGDTDTQYF. Full variable domain (outside the CDR3, taken from reference TRBV7-3 and TRBJ2-3): GAGVSQTPSNKVTEKGKYVELRCDPISGHTALYWYRQSLGQGPEFLIYFQGTGAADDSGLPNDRFFAVRPEGSVSTLKIQRTERGDSAVYLCASSPLAGGDTDTQYFGPGTRLTVL.

This clone was picked up a small number of times. This rearrangement joins TRBV6-1 to TRBJ2-7; 9 bases line up with TRBD2. V lost 5 bases to trimming and J lost 1 base; unmatched junction nucleotides: 3. The V gene's germline CDR1 is MNHNS and CDR2 SASEGT. CDR3 length: 14 amino acids. The CDR3 region has the DNA TGTGCCAGCAGTTCCCTAGCGGGATCCTACGAGCAGTACTTC. This encodes CASSSLAGSYEQYF.

CDR3 nucleotides: TGTGCCAGCAGCTTCCGGGACAGGGAAAACTATGGCTACACCTTC. It yields the protein CASSFRDRENYGYTF. The V gene is TRBV13, the J gene TRBJ1-2; 9 bases fit TRBD1. The CDR3 sequence is 15 residues long. V lost 3 bases to trimming and J lost 2 bases; unmatched junction nucleotides: 4. Germline loops: CDR1 PRHDT, CDR2 FYEKMQ (reference sequence). Complete variable domain (other parts from reference TRBV13 and TRBJ1-2): AAGVIQSPRHLIKEKRETATLKCYPIPRHDTVYWYQQGPGQDPQFLISFYEKMQSDKGSIPDRFSAQQFSDYHSELNMSSLELGDSALYFCASSFRDRENYGYTFGSGTRLTVV.

This clone appeared once. V gene TRBV19 combines with J gene TRBJ2-7; D is possibly TRBD1 (6 bases). The germline CDR1 and CDR2 sequences are LNHDA and SQIVND (reference sequence). V was shortened by 3 bases and J by 3 bases, with 9 bases between the two germline ends. The length of the CDR3 is 13 residues. The CDR3 region is CASSITGYYEQYF. In DNA form, the CDR3 reads TGTGCCAGTAGTATCACAGGGTACTACGAGCAGTACTTC.

In its sample, this clone was seen once. The CDR3 sequence: CASSQGDRGPGNTIYF. CDR3 sequence (DNA): TGCGCCAGCAGCCAAGGGGACAGGGGGCCTGGAAACACCATATATTTT. This chain connects TRBV4-1 to TRBJ1-3; 12 bases line up with TRBD1. The ends lost 1 base at V and 2 bases at J; junction bases unmatched: 0. CDR3 length: 16 amino acids. Germline V gives CDR1 MGHRA, CDR2 YSYEKL.

V gene TRBV10-2 combines with J gene TRBJ2-1, with TRBD2 as a possible D gene (5 bases). The germline V and J ends were trimmed by 2 bases and 5 bases, with 10 bases remaining between them. The CDR3 is 14 amino acids. CDR1 and CDR2 from the germline V gene are WSHSY and SAAADI. The DNA of the CDR3 is TGCGCCAGCAGTGAGCGGGGAGCCCACAATGAGCAGTTCTTC. Translating it yields CASSERGAHNEQFF.

The chain recombines TRBV7-2 with TRBJ2-1; 9 positions agree with TRBD2. Germline V gives CDR1 SGHTA, CDR2 FQGNSA. This CDR3 region has 15 residues. The junction had 10 bases not matched to a gene; V was cut back by 3 bases and J by 10 bases. The CDR3 DNA sequence: TGTGCCAGCAGCTTTCCCGCGGGGGGGCTCGGAGAGCAGTTCTTC. Protein sequence: CASSFPAGGLGEQFF.

The chain links TRBV19 to TRBJ2-7, with TRBD1 matching 8 bases. CDR3 length: 15 residues. Germline CDR1 LNHDA, CDR2 SQIVND (reference sequence). Losses at the gene ends were 7 bases for V and 5 bases for J; bases not matched to a gene: 13. The chain's CDR3 is CASTPDLTGGNEQYF. The DNA of the CDR3 is TGTGCCAGTACCCCGGACCTTACAGGGGGGAACGAGCAGTACTTC.

The J gene is TRBJ2-7, the V gene TRBV6-6; the match to TRBD1 covers 9 bases. CDR3 length equals 15 residues. Trimming at V came to 6 bases and at J to 2 bases, leaving 8 bases not matched to a gene. Germline CDR1 and CDR2: MNHNY and SVGAGI (reference sequence). The CDR3 loop is CASRNTDRGTYEQYF. The CDR3 bases are TGTGCCAGCAGGAACACCGACAGGGGGACCTACGAGCAGTACTTC.

V is TRBV1 and J is TRBJ2-1; the DNA was not used to check the table's D call, TRBD2. TRBV1 has pseudogene status. The CDR3 has 19 amino acids. The chain's CDR3 is CTSSQDPGTSGSNRNEQFF. The CDR3 nucleotides are TGCACCAGCAGCCAAGATCCCGGGACTAGCGGGTCTAACCGCAATGAGCAGTTCTTC.

This clone was seen only once. The V call is TRBV4-3, the J call TRBJ2-1; 15 bases are shared with TRBD2. Germline V lookup: CDR1 LGHNA, CDR2 YSLEER. V was clipped by 0 bases and J by 5 bases; unmatched bases: 2. The CDR3 is 17 amino acids. The CDR3 DNA is TGCGCCAGCAGCCAAGAAGGACTAGCGGGGGGGGACAATGAGCAGTTCTTC. Protein sequence: CASSQEGLAGGDNEQFF.

The chain has TRBV7-9 and TRBJ1-3, with D maybe TRBD1 (6 bases). Trimming removed 5 bases from V and 5 bases from J, with 10 bases in between. Germline V gene data show CDR1 as SEHNR and CDR2 as FQNEAQ (reference sequence). The CDR3 runs to 13 residues. The CDR3 sequence is CASSGRDRNTIYF. CDR3 coding DNA: TGTGCCAGCAGCGGCCGGGACAGAAACACCATATATTTT.